A single sample is the source of the 2 T cell receptor beta chains below, sequenced in a study of T-cell reconstitution after alpha-beta-depleted transplantation in children (dated by TCRdb to 2015 to 2016). The label giving this sample's treatment or condition can be read as: allogeneic hematopoietic cell transplantation with graft depleted of TCRalphabeta T cells and CD19 B cells. Library generation was performed with PCR. These reads were obtained on an Illumina HiSeq 2500. Molecular barcoding was employed in the preparation of TCR libraries, with unique molecular identifiers being used to normalize TCRbeta repertoire quantification. In TCRdb, the public reads were trimmed at Q25 with fastp and aligned with MiXCR, with productive beta chains retained. CDR3 protein sequences are deduplicated, and each keeps its most common genes and DNA. The sample table lists 200,000 to 250,000 distinct CDR3 sequences, about 7% of them with a count of one. The ten most abundant clones make up just over 5.5% of the sample.

This specimen was PBMCs, taken before TCRalphabeta/CD19-depleted stem cell transplant. These TCRs come from a boy younger than 10 with acute lymphoblastic leukemia, due to receive a stem cell transplant.

The chain carries TRBV20-1 and TRBJ2-3; no clear D. Trimming cost V 7 bases and J 2 bases, with 10 bases left between them. The CDR3 has 12 amino acids. Germline loops: CDR1 DFQATT, CDR2 SNEGSKA (reference sequence). The CDR3 region is CSGIRITDTQYF. DNA of the CDR3: TGCAGTGGGATCAGGATCACAGATACGCAGTATTTT.

The chain carries TRBV5-7 and TRBJ2-7; no reliable D call. TRBV5-7 is placed among ORFs of uncertain function. The CDR3 runs 14 residues. V was shortened by 1 base and J by 1 base, with 9 bases between the two germline ends. The CDR3 loop reads CASSLPHPSYEQYF. The CDR3, as DNA: TGTGCCAGCAGCTTGCCGCATCCTTCCTACGAGCAGTACTTC.